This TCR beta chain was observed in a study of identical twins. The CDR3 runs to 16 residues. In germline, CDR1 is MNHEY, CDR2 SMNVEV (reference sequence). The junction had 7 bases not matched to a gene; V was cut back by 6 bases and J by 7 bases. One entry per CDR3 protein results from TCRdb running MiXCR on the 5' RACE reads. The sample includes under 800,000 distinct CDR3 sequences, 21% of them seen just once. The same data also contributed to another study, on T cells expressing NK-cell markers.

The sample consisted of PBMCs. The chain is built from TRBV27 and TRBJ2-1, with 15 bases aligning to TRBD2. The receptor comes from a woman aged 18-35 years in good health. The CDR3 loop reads CASSPTGLAGGNEQFF. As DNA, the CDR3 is TGTGCCAGCAGCCCGACGGGACTAGCGGGAGGTAATGAGCAGTTCTTC.